Listed below are T cell receptor beta chains from one sample, sequenced in a study of T-cell reconstitution after alpha-beta-depleted transplantation in children. TCRdb reanalysed the PCR reads using MiXCR and keeps one entry per CDR3 protein. The table records around 230,000 distinct CDR3 sequences, about 15% of them present only once. The input for sequencing was PBMCs, mostly from graft donor cells, taken 360 days after TCRalphabeta/CD19-depleted stem cell transplant. The origin of the receptors is a male patient between 2 and 15 years old who had a stem cell transplant for acute lymphoblastic leukemia, so the T cells may come from the graft donor. Each CDR3 is given with its conserved first and last residue. D genes are given only for firm matches. Clone size is not always given. Where it is, it says once, few, many or a class for expanded clones.

cdr3_nt	cdr3_aa	clone_size	v_call	j_call	cdr3_length	d_call
TGCAGTGCTAGTAAAACAGGGCTGAATCAGCCCCAGCATTTT	CSASKTGLNQPQHF	once	TRBV20-1	TRBJ1-5	14	-
TGTGCCATCAGGACCGGGACAGGGGGCGGTAATTCACCCCTCCACTTT	CAIRTGTGGGNSPLHF	-	TRBV10-3	TRBJ1-6	16	TRBD1
TGTGCCAGCAGCTTAGCGCCCCTGGGAGCTTTCTTT	CASSLAPLGAFF	few	TRBV7-9	TRBJ1-1	12	-
TGCGCCAGCAGCTTGGGACTAGCGGTTTTAAAGGGCAATGAGCAGTTCTTC	CASSLGLAVLKGNEQFF	-	TRBV5-1	TRBJ2-1	17	TRBD2
TGTGCCAGCAGTTATTGGACCGGGACATCCAGAAGGGGAGAGACCCAGTACTTC	CASSYWTGTSRRGETQYF	-	TRBV12-3/TRBV12-4	TRBJ2-5	18	-
TGTGCCAGCAGAGTGACAGGGGGCCACGGGGAGCTGTTTTTT	CASRVTGGHGELFF	-	TRBV11-2	TRBJ2-2	14	TRBD1
TGTGCCAGCAGCGTAGGGCAGGGCAGCGAGCAGTACTTC	CASSVGQGSEQYF	-	TRBV9	TRBJ2-7	13	-
TGTGCCAGCAGTTTAGGTGAGCCCTACGAGCAGTACTTC	CASSLGEPYEQYF	few	TRBV12-3/TRBV12-4	TRBJ2-7	13	-
TGCAGCGTTGGGAGACCGGGGGGCCAAGAGACCCAGTACTTC	CSVGRPGGQETQYF	few	TRBV29-1	TRBJ2-5	14	TRBD2
TGTGCCAGCAGCCACAGACCGGGACAGTCGAATCAGCCCCAGCATTTT	CASSHRPGQSNQPQHF	-	TRBV3-1	TRBJ1-5	16	TRBD1
TGTGCCAGCAGCTTAGTCACAGGGTCCTCCGAAGCTTTCTTT	CASSLVTGSSEAFF	few	TRBV7-2	TRBJ1-1	14	-
TGCGCCAGCACCCCCCCGGACCCTCTTGAGTGGGACACCGGGGAGCTGTTTTTT	CASTPPDPLEWDTGELFF	-	TRBV23-1	TRBJ2-2	18	-
TGTGCCAGTAGTATCCAAACTAGGGGGCTCAATGAGCAGTTCTTC	CASSIQTRGLNEQFF	-	TRBV19	TRBJ2-1	15	TRBD1
TGTGCCAGCAACTTAGGGGTAGATAATTCACCCCTCCACTTT	CASNLGVDNSPLHF	few	TRBV12-3/TRBV12-4	TRBJ1-6	14	-
TGTGCCAGCAGTTTACTGGGCAGTGGAGGCTCTGGGGCCAACGTCCTGACTTTC	CASSLLGSGGSGANVLTF	few	TRBV27	TRBJ2-6	18	-
TGCAGTGCTAGAGGGGGACAGGTCGATCAGCCCCAGCATTTT	CSARGGQVDQPQHF	-	TRBV20-1	TRBJ1-5	14	TRBD1
TGTGCCAGCAGTTCCTATCTTTGGGTTAGCAATCAGCCCCAGCATTTT	CASSSYLWVSNQPQHF	many	TRBV12-3/TRBV12-4	TRBJ1-5	16	-